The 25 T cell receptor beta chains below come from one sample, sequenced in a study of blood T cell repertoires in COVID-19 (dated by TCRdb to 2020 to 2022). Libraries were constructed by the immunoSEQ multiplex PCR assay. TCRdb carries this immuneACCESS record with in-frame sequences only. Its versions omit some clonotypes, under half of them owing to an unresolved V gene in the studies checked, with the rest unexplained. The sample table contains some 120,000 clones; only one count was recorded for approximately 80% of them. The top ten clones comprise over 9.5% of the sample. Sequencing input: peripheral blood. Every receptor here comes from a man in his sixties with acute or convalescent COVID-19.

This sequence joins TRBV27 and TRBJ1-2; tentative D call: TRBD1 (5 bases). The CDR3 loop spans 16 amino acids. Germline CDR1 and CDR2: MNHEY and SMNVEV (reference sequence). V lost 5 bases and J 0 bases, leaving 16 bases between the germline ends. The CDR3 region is CASSTRGGETNYGYTF. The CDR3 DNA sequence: TGTGCCAGCAGTACCCGAGGAGGGGAAACTAACTATGGCTACACCTTC.

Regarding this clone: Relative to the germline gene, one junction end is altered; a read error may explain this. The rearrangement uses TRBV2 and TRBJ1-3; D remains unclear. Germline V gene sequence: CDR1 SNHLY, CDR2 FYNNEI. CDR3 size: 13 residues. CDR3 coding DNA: TGTGCCAGCAGCGGGGTCTCTGCAAACACCATATATTTT. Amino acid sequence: CASSGVSANTIYF.

In nucleotides, the CDR3 is TGTGCCTGGAGTGGGGGACTAGCCCGGGTCAGTGAGCAGTTCTTC. Translating gives CAWSGGLARVSEQFF. This chain joins TRBV30 and TRBJ2-1; 9 bases map to TRBD2. Germline-derived CDR1 and CDR2 are GTSNPN and SVGIG (reference sequence). This CDR3 has 15 residues. V shed 1 base, J shed 9 bases, and the junction held 10 bases outside the gene matches. The variable domain in full, with the rest retrieved from reference TRBV30 and TRBJ2-1, is SQTIHQWPATLVQPVGSPLSLECTVEGTSNPNLYWYRQAAGRGLQLLFYSVGIGQISSEVPQNLSASRPQDRQFILSSKKLLLSDSGFYLCAWSGGLARVSEQFFGPGTRLTVL.

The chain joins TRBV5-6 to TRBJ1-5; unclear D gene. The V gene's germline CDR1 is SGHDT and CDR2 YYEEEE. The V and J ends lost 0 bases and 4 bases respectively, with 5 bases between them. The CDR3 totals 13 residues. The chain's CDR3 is CASSLGQNQPQHF. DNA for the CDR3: TGTGCCAGCAGCTTGGGGCAGAATCAGCCCCAGCATTTT. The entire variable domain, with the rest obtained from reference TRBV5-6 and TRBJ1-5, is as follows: DAGVTQSPTHLIKTRGQQVTLRCSPKSGHDTVSWYQQALGQGPQFIFQYYEEEERQRGNFPDRFSGHQFPNYSSELNVNALLLGDSALYLCASSLGQNQPQHFGDGTRLSIL.

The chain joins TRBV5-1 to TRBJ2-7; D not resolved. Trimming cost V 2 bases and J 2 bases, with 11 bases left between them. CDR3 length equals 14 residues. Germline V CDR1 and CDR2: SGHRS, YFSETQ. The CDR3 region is CASSFSTGTYEQYF. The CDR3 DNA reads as TGCGCCAGCAGCTTCTCTACGGGTACCTACGAGCAGTACTTC.

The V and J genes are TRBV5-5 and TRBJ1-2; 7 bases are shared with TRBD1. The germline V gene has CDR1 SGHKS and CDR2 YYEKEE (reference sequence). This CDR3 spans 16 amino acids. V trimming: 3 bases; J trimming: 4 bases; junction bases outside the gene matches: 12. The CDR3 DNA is TGTGCCAGCAGCTCGGGACAGCCGCTAACGGCCTATGGCTACACCTTC. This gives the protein CASSSGQPLTAYGYTF.

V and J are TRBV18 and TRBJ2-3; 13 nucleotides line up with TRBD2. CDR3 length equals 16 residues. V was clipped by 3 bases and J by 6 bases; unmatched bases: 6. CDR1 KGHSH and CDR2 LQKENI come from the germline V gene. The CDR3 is CASSPGLAGVRDTQYF. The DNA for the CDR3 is TGTGCCAGCTCACCCGGACTAGCGGGAGTACGGGATACGCAGTATTTT.

The CDR3 nucleotides read TGTGCCAGCAGCCTGGGGACTGCGTTCTACAATGAGCAGTTCTTC. It encodes CASSLGTAFYNEQFF. V is TRBV9 and J is TRBJ2-1, with D maybe TRBD2 (6 bases). CDR3 size: 15 residues. In germline, CDR1 is SGDLS, CDR2 YYNGEE. V lost 4 bases and J 3 bases, leaving 14 bases between the germline ends.

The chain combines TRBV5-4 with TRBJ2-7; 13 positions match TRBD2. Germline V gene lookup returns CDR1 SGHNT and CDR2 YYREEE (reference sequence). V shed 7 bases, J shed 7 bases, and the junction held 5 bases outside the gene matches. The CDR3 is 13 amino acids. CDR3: CASGLAGVREQYF. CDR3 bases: TGTGCCAGCGGACTAGCGGGAGTACGAGAGCAGTACTTC.

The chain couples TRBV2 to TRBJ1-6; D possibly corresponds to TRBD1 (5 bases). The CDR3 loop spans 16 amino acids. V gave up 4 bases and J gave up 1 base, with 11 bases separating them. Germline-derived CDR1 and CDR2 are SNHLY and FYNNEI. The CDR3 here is CASSGGEGSYNSPLHF. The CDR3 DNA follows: TGTGCCAGCAGTGGGGGGGAAGGTTCCTATAATTCACCCCTCCACTTT.

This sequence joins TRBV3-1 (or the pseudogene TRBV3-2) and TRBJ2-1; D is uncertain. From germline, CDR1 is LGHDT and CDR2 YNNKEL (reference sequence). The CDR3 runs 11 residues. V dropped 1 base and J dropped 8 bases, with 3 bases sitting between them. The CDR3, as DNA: TGTGCCAGCAGCCAAGCTGATGAGCAGTTCTTC. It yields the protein CASSQADEQFF.

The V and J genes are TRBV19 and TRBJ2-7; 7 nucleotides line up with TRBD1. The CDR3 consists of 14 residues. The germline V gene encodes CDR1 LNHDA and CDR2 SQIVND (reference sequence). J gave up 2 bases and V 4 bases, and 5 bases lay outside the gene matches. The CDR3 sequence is CASSNPGQTYEQYF. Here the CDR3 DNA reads TGTGCCAGTAGTAACCCGGGACAGACCTACGAGCAGTACTTC.

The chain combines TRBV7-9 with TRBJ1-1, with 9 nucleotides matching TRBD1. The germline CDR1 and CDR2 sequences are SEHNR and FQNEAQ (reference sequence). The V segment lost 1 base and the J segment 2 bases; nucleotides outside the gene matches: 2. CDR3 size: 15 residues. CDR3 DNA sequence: TGTGCCAGCAGCTTAGTACAGGGGGCTAACACTGAAGCTTTCTTT. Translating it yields CASSLVQGANTEAFF.

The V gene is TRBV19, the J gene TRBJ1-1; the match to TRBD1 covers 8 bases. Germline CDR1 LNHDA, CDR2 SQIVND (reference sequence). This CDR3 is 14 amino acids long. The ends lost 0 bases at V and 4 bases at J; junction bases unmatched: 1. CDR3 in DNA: TGTGCCAGTAGTATAGACAGGGGGCCCACTGAAGCTTTCTTT. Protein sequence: CASSIDRGPTEAFF.

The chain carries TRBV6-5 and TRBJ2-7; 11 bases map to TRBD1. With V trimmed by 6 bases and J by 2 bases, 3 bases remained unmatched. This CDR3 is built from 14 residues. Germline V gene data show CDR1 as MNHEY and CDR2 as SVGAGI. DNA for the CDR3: TGTGCCAGCAGCGTGGGACAGGGGGCCTACGAGCAGTACTTC. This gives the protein CASSVGQGAYEQYF.

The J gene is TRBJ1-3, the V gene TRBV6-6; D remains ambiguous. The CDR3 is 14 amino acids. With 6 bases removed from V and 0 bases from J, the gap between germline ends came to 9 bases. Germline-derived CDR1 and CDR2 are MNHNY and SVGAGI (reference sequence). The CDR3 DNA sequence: TGTGCCAGCAGACTAGGAATCTCTGGAAACACCATATATTTT. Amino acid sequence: CASRLGISGNTIYF.

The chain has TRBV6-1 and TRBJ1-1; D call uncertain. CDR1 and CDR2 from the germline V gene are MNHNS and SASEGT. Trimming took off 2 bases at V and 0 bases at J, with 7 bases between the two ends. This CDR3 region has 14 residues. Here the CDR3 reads CASSEQVLNTEAFF. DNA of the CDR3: TGTGCCAGCAGTGAACAGGTCTTGAACACTGAAGCTTTCTTT.

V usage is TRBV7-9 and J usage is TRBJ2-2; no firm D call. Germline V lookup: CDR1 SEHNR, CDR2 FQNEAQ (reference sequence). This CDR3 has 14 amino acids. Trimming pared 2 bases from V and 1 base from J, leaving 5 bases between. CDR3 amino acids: CASSLTRNTGELFF. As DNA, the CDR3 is TGTGCCAGCAGCTTAACCAGGAACACCGGGGAGCTGTTTTTT. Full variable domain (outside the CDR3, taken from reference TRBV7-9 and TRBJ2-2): DTGVSQNPRHKITKRGQNVTFRCDPISEHNRLYWYRQTLGQGPEFLTYFQNEAQLEKSRLLSDRFSAERPKGSFSTLEIQRTEQGDSAMYLCASSLTRNTGELFFGEGSRLTVL.

The CDR3, as DNA: TGTGCCACCAGCCGCGGGACTGAAAATGAGCAGTTCTTC. This gives the protein CATSRGTENEQFF. V is TRBV15 and J is TRBJ2-1, with D maybe TRBD2 (6 bases). V was shortened by 5 bases and J by 7 bases, with 12 bases between the two germline ends. Per the germline V gene, CDR1 is LNHNV and CDR2 is YYDKDF (reference sequence). There are 13 residues in the CDR3.

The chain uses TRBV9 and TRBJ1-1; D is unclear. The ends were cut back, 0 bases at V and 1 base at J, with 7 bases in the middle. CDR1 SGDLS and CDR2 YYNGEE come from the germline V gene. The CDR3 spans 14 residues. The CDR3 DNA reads TGTGCCAGCAGCGTAGCCAGTCAGAACACTGAAGCTTTCTTT. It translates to CASSVASQNTEAFF.

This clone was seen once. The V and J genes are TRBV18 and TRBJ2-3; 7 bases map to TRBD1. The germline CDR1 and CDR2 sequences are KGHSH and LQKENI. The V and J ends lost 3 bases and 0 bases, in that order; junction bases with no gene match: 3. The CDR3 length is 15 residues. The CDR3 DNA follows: TGTGCCAGCTCACCCGGGACAGTGAGCACAGATACGCAGTATTTT. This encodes CASSPGTVSTDTQYF.

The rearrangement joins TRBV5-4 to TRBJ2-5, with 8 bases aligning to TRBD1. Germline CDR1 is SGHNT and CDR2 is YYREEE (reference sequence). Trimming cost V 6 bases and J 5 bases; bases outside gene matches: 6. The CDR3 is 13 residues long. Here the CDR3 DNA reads TGTGCCAGCACCAGGGGGCCCCTGGAGACCCAGTACTTC. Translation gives CASTRGPLETQYF. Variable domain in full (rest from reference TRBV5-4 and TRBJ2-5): ETGVTQSPTHLIKTRGQQVTLRCSSQSGHNTVSWYQQALGQGPQFIFQYYREEENGRGNFPPRFSGLQFPNYSSELNVNALELDDSALYLCASTRGPLETQYFGPGTRLLVL.

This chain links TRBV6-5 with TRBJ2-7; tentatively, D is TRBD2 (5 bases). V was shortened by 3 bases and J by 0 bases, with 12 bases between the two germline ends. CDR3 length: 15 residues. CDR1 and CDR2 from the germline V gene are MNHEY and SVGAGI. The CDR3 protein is CASSYGGLPSYEQYF. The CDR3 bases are TGTGCCAGCAGTTATGGAGGCTTGCCCTCCTACGAGCAGTACTTC.

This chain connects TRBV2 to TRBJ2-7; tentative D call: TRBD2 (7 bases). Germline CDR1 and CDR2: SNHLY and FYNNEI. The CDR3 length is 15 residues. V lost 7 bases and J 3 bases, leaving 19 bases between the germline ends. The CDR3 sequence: CASTEGGARFYEQYF. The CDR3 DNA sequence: TGTGCCAGCACCGAGGGGGGGGCGCGTTTCTACGAGCAGTACTTC.

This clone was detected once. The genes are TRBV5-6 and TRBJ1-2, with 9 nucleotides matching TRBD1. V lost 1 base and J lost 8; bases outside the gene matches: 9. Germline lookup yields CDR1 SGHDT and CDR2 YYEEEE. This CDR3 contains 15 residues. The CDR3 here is CASSLTDRGGRGYTF. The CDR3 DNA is TGTGCCAGCAGCTTGACAGACAGGGGGGGTAGAGGCTACACCTTC.